The table lists the clone carrying this TCR beta chain with many counts. The sample belongs to a study of identical twins. TCRdb reprocessed the 5' RACE reads with MiXCR, giving one entry per CDR3 protein. Here the sample spans under 350,000 distinct CDR3 sequences, roughly 9.7% being singletons. This sample was also put to use in a study of yellow fever vaccine responses in identical twins.

Specimen: CD8+ T cells sorted from blood. The TCR was taken from a woman aged 18-29 years in good health.

The CDR3 DNA reads as TGTGCCAGCACCTGGACAGGGGGGGCCAATGAGCAGTTCTTC. Protein product: CASTWTGGANEQFF. J is TRBJ2-1 and V is TRBV28; the match to TRBD1 covers 10 bases. Germline lookup yields CDR1 MDHEN and CDR2 SYDVKM. V was clipped by 7 bases and J by 6 bases; unmatched bases: 6. The CDR3 is 14 amino acids.